This TCR beta chain was sequenced during a study of blood T cell repertoires in COVID-19. Study summary: The United States, Italy and Spain supplied acute and convalescent COVID-19 samples. Sample material is recorded as cDNA or gDNA derived from T cells, B-cell-depleted T cells, or PBMCs.

Trimming removed 2 bases from V and 5 bases from J; junction bases left unmatched: 8. Looked up from germline, CDR1 is SGDLS and CDR2 is YYNGEE. The CDR3 runs to 15 residues. Original methodology: Amplifying reference gene primers gave estimates of nucleated cell counts. The table came from immunoSEQ multiplex PCR; TCRdb's copy has only in-frame clones and leaves some out. V and J calls and clone size come straight from that table; D and trimming were deduced from the DNA. The sample records over 150,000 clones, 80% to 90% being singletons. Input material: peripheral blood. The chain combines TRBV9 with TRBJ2-5; 8 bases match TRBD2. The receptor comes from a woman aged 55-69 years who had recovered from COVID-19. CDR3 sequence: CASSVSGGAFETQYF. The CDR3 bases are TGTGCCAGCAGCGTTTCCGGGGGGGCCTTTGAGACCCAGTACTTC.